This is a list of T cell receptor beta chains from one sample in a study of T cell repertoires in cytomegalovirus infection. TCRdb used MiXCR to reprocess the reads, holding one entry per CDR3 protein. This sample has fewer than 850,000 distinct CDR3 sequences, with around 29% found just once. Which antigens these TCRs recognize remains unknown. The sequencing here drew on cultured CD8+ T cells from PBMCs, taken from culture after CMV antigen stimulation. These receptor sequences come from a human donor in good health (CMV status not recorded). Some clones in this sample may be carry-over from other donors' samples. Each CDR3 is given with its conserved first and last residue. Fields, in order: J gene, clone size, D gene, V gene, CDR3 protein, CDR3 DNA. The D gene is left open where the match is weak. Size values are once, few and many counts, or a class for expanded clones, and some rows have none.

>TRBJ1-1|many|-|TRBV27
CASSSDTEAFF
TGTGCCAGCAGTTCAGACACTGAAGCTTTCTTT
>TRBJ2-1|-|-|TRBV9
CASSPEGGHFNEQFF
TGTGCCAGCAGCCCGGAGGGGGGCCACTTTAATGAGCAGTTCTTC
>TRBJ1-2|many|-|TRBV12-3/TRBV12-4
CASSFAEGPGGYTF
TGTGCCAGCAGTTTCGCCGAGGGTCCGGGTGGCTACACCTTC
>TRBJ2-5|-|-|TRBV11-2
CASSLFFGSSLETQYF
TGTGCCAGCAGCTTATTCTTTGGGTCCTCCTTAGAGACCCAGTACTTC
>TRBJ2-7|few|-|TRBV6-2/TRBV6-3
CASSYQPGVLTDYEQYF
TGTGCCAGCAGTTACCAGCCAGGGGTTCTAACTGACTACGAGCAGTACTTC
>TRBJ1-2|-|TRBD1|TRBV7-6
CASSTDRDGYTF
TGTGCCAGCAGCACTGACAGGGATGGCTACACCTTC
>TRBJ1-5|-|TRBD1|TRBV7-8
CASSPGRRTGYSNQPQHF
TGTGCCAGCAGCCCAGGCCGGAGGACAGGGTATAGCAATCAGCCCCAGCATTTT
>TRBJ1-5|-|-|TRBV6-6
CASSPLPLEVQPQHF
TGTGCCAGCAGTCCTTTGCCCCTGGAGGTTCAGCCCCAGCATTTT
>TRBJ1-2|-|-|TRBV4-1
CASSQRHRDWYGYTF
TGCGCCAGCAGCCAACGACACAGGGACTGGTATGGCTACACCTTC
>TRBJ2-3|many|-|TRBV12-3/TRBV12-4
CASSGSVLSDTQYF
TGTGCCAGCAGCGGTTCCGTCCTGTCGGATACGCAGTATTTT
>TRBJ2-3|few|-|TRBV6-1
CASSDGATDTQYF
TGTGCCAGCAGTGACGGAGCTACAGATACGCAGTATTTT
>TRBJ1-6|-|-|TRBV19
CASSTRTDGNSPLHF
TGTGCCAGTAGTACCCGGACAGATGGGAATTCACCCCTCCACTTT
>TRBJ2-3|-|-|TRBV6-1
CASDAGISGSNAGLFTDTQYF
TGTGCCAGCGATGCAGGGATTTCCGGGTCCAACGCAGGCCTATTCACAGATACGCAGTATTTT
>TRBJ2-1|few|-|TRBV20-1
CSARDFKGSSYNEQFF
TGCAGTGCTAGAGATTTTAAGGGGAGCTCCTACAATGAGCAGTTCTTC
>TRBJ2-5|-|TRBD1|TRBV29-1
CSVEDWGGQGQETQYF
TGCAGCGTTGAAGATTGGGGAGGACAGGGACAAGAGACCCAGTACTTC
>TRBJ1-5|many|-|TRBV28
CASSSRTVSNQPQHF
TGTGCCAGCAGCTCCCGGACAGTAAGCAATCAGCCCCAGCATTTT
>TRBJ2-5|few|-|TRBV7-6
CASSLVPDPQETQYF
TGTGCCAGCAGCTTAGTGCCCGACCCCCAAGAGACCCAGTACTTC
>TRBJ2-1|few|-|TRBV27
CASSLTVLNEQFF
TGTGCCAGCAGTTTAACCGTCCTCAATGAGCAGTTCTTC
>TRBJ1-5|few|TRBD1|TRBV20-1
CSATYGTVNQPQHF
TGCAGTGCTACCTATGGGACAGTCAATCAGCCCCAGCATTTT
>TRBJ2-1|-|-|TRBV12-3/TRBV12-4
CASSLWGGHEQFF
TGTGCCAGCAGTTTATGGGGGGGCCATGAGCAGTTCTTC
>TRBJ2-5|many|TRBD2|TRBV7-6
CASSLRAGGQTQYF
TGTGCCAGCAGCTTGAGAGCGGGGGGCCAGACCCAGTACTTC
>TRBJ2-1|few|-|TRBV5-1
CASSTDSYNEQFF
TGCGCCAGCAGCACCGACAGCTACAATGAGCAGTTCTTC